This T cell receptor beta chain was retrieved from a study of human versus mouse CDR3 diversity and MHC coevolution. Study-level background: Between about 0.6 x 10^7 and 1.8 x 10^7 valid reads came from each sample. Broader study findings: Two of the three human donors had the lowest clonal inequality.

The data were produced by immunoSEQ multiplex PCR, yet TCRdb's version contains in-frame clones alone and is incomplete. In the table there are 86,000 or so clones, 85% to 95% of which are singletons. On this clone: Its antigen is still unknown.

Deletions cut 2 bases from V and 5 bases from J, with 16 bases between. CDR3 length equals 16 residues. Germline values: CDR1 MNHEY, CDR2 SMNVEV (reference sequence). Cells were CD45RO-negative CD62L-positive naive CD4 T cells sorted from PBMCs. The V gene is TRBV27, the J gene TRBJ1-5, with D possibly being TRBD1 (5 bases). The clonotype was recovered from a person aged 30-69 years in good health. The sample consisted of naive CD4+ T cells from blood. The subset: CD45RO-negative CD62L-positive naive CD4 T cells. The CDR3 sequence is CASSLIPGQPHQPQHF. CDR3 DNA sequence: TGTGCCAGCAGTTTAATTCCAGGGCAGCCACATCAGCCCCAGCATTTT.